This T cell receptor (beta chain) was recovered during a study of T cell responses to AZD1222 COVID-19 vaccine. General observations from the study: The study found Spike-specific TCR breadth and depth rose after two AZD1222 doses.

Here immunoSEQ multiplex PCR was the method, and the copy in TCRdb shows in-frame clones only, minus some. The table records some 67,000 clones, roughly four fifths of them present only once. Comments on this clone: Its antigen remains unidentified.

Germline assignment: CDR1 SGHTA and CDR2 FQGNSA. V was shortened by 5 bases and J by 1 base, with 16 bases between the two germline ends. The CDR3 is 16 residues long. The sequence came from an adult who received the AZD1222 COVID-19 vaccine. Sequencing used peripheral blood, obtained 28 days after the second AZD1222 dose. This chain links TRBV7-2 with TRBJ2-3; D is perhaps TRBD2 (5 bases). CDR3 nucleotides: TGTGCCAGCAGCATTCGGACGGGAAGCGGCACAGATACGCAGTATTTT. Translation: CASSIRTGSGTDTQYF. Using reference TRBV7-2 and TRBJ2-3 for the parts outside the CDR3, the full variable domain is GAGVSQSPSNKVTEKGKDVELRCDPISGHTALYWYRQSLGQGLEFLIYFQGNSAPDKSGLPSDRFSAERTGGSVSTLTIQRTQQEDSAVYLCASSIRTGSGTDTQYFGPGTRLTVL.